This T cell receptor beta chain derives from a study of T-cell reconstitution after alpha-beta-depleted transplantation in children. CDR3 length equals 13 residues. CDR1 is SGHAT, CDR2 FQNNGV, per germline. The germline V and J ends were trimmed by 5 bases and 3 bases, with 11 bases remaining between them. This clonotype has a count of ten or more. Its antigen is not identified. A TCRbeta library incorporating unique molecular identifiers was prepared. From the PCR reads, TCRdb called clonotypes with MiXCR, one entry per CDR3 protein. This table has 5,500 to 7,000 distinct CDR3 sequences, roughly 10% appearing once. Study conclusions and caveats: T-cell counts and diversity were attributed mostly to newly produced T cells one year after transplant.

The sample in question was PBMCs, mostly from graft donor cells, obtained 180 days after TCRalphabeta/CD19-depleted stem cell transplant. The chain uses TRBV11-2 and TRBJ2-7; D is perhaps TRBD1 (6 bases). This clonotype originated in a child under two years old who had a stem cell transplant for acute myeloid leukemia, so the T cells may come from the graft donor. CDR3 coding DNA: TGTGCCAGCAGCCCAGGACAGTACTACGAGCAGTACTTC. Protein product: CASSPGQYYEQYF.